The sample holds many counts of the clone carrying this T cell receptor (beta chain). One entry per CDR3 protein, called by TCRdb with MiXCR from the 5' RACE reads. The sample holds roughly 20,000 distinct CDR3 sequences; 12% to 15% are singletons and the top ten take 7.8%. Input was roughly 1 million sorted T cells, either CD4+ or CD8+. This sample stems from a study of neurological immune-mediated disorders. Germline CDR1 SGHAT, CDR2 FQNNGV. Trimming cost V 4 bases and J 0 bases, with 10 bases left between them. The CDR3 is 15 residues long. V gene TRBV11-2 combines with J gene TRBJ2-1; D is unresolved. The receptor comes from a woman aged 55-70 years with HTLV-1-associated myelopathy (HAM/TSP). The sample comprised CD4+ T cells from blood. The CDR3 coding sequence is TGTGCCAGCAGCTCTCGACTGAACTCCTACAATGAGCAGTTCTTC. It translates to CASSSRLNSYNEQFF.